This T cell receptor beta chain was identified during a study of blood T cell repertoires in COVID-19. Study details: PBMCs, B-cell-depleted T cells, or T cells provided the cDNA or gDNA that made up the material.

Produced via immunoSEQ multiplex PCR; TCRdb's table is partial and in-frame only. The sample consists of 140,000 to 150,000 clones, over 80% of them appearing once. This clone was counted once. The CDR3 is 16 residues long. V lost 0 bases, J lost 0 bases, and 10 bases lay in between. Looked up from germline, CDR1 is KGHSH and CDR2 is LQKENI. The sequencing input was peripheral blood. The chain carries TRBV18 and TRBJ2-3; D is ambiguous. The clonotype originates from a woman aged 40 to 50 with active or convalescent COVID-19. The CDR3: CASSPPMRRSTDTQYF. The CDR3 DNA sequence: TGTGCCAGCTCACCACCGATGAGGCGGAGCACAGATACGCAGTATTTT.